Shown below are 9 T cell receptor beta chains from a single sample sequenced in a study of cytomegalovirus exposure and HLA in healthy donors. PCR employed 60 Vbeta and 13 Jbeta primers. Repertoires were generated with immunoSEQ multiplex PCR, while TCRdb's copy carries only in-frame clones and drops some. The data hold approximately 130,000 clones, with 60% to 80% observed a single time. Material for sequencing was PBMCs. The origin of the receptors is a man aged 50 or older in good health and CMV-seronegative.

The CDR3 here is CASSLSGRGVQPQHF. The DNA for the CDR3 is TGTGCCAGCAGTTTATCCGGGAGGGGAGTTCAGCCCCAGCATTTT. The gene calls are TRBV6-6 and TRBJ1-5; a possible D gene is TRBD1 (5 bases). Germline V gene lookup returns CDR1 MNHNY and CDR2 SVGAGI (reference sequence). The germline V and J ends were trimmed by 4 bases and 6 bases, with 16 bases remaining between them. The CDR3 has 15 amino acids.

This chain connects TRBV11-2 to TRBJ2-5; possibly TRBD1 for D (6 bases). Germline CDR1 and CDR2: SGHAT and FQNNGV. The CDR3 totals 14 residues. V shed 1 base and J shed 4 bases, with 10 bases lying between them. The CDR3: CASSLGGLLETQYF. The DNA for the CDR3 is TGTGCCAGCAGCTTAGGGGGGCTGCTAGAGACCCAGTACTTC.

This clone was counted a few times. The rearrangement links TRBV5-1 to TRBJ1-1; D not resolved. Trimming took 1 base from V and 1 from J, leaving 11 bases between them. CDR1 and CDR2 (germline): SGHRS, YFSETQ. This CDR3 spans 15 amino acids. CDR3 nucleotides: TGCGCCAGCAGCTTGCGCGGGGTTGGGAACACTGAAGCTTTCTTT. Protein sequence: CASSLRGVGNTEAFF.

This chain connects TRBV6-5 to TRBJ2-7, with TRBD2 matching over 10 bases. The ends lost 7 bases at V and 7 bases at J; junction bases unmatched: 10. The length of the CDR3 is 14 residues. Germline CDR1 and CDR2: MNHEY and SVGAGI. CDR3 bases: TGTGCCAGCAAGCAAGCGGGAGGGCCGGGGGAGCAGTACTTC. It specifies CASKQAGGPGEQYF.

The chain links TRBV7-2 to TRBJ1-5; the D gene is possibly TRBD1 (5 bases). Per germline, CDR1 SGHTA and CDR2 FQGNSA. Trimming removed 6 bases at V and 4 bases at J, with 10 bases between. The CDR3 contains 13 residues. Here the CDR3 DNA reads TGTGCCAGCAGTCGGGGGGGGAATCAGCCCCAGCATTTT. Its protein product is CASSRGGNQPQHF.

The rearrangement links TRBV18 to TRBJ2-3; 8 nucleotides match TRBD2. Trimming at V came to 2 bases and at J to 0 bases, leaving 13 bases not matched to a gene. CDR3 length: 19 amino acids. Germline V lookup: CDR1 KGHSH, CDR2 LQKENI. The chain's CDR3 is CASSPIPSGAGVSTDTQYF. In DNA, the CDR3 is TGTGCCAGCTCACCAATCCCCTCAGGAGCGGGAGTGAGCACAGATACGCAGTATTTT.

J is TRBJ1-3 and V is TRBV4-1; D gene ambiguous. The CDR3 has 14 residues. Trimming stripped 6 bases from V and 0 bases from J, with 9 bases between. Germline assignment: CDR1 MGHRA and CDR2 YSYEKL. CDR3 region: CASSRGVSGNTIYF. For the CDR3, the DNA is TGCGCCAGCAGTCGGGGAGTCTCTGGAAACACCATATATTTT.

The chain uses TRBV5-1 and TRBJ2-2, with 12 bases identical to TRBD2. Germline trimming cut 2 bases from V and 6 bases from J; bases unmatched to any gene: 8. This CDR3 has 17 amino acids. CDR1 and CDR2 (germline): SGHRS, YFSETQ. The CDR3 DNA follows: TGCGCCAGCAGCTTAGCTCGTGCTAGCGGGAGGGCCGGGGAGCTGTTTTTT. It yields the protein CASSLARASGRAGELFF.

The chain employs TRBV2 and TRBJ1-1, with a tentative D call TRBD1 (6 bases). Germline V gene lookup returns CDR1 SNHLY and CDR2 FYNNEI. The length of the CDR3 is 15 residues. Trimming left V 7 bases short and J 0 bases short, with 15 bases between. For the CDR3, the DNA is TGTGCCAGCACCCCATCCAGGGGTATGAACACTGAAGCTTTCTTT. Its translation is CASTPSRGMNTEAFF.